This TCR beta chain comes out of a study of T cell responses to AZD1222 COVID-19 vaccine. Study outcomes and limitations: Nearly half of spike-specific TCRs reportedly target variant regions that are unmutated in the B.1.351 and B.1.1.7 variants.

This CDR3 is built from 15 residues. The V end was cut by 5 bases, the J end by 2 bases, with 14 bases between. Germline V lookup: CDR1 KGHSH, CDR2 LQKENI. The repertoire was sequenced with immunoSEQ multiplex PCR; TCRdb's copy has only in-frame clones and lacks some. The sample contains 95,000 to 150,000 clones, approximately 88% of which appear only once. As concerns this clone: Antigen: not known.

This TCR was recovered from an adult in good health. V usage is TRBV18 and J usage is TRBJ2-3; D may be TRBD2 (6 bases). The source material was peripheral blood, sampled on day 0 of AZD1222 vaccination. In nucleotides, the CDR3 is TGTGCCAGCTCATCCGCGGGGAGATCCACAGATACGCAGTATTTT. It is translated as CASSSAGRSTDTQYF.